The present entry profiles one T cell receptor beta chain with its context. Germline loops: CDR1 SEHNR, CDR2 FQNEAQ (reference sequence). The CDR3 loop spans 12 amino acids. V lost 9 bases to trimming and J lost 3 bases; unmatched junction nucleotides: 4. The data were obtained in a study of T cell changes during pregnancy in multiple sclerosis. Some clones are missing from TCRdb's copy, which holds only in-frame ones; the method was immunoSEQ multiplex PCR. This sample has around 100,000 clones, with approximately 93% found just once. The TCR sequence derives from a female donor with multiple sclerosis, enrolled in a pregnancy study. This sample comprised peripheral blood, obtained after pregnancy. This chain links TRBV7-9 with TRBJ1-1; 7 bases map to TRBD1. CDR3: CASQQGYTEAFF. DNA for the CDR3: TGTGCCAGTCAACAGGGGTACACTGAAGCTTTCTTT.